This T cell receptor (beta chain) comes out of a study of blood T cells in healthy people across ages. Only a few counts were recorded for this clonotype. Primers used in a second PCR of roughly 7 to 12 cycles were a sample-barcoded 5' primer and a J-beta primer mix. Via MiXCR, TCRdb re-called the 5' RACE reads, giving one row per CDR3 protein. Here the sample spans about 800,000 distinct CDR3 sequences, 58% being singletons. This CDR3 has 14 residues. Trimming removed 4 bases at V and 4 bases at J, with 15 bases between. Germline V gene sequence: CDR1 DFQATT, CDR2 SNEGSKA (reference sequence). The J gene is TRBJ2-3, the V gene TRBV20-1; TRBD1 is a possible D gene (6 bases). Sequencing used blood. This receptor was obtained from a man aged 30 to 39 in good health. The CDR3 DNA reads as TGCAGTGCTACCAGGGGCTCGACCGCAGATACGCAGTATTTT. The encoded protein is CSATRGSTADTQYF.